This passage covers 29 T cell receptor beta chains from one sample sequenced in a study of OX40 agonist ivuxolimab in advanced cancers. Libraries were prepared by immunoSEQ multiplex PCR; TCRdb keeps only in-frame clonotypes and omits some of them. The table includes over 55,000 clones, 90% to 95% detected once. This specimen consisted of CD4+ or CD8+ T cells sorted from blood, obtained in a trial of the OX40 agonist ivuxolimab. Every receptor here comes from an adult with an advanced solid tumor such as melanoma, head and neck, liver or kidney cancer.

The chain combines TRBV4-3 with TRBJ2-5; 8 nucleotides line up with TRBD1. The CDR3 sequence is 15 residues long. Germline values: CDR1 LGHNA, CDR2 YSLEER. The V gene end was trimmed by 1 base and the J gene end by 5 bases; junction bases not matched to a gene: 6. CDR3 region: CASSQGPGGSETQYF. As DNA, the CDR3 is TGCGCCAGCAGCCAAGGGCCAGGGGGCAGTGAGACCCAGTACTTC.

DNA of the CDR3: TGTGCCAGCGAGAACACAGGGGGTCACGAGCAGTACTTC. Its protein product is CASENTGGHEQYF. V gene TRBV28 combines with J gene TRBJ2-7, with TRBD1 matching 8 bases. Looked up from germline, CDR1 is MDHEN and CDR2 is SYDVKM. J lost 5 bases, V lost 8 bases, and 8 bases had no gene match. The CDR3 has 13 amino acids.

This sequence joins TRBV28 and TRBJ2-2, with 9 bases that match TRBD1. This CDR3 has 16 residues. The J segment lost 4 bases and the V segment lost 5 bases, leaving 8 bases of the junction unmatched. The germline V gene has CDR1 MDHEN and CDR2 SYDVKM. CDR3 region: CASSPLGQGVTGELFF. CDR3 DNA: TGTGCCAGCAGTCCCTTGGGACAGGGTGTCACCGGGGAGCTGTTTTTT.

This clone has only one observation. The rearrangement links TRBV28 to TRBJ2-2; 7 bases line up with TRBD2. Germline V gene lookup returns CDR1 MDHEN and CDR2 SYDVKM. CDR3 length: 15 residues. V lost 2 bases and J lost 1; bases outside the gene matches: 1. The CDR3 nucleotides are TGTGCCAGCAGTTTAGCTAGCGGGAACACCGGGGAGCTGTTTTTT. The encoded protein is CASSLASGNTGELFF.

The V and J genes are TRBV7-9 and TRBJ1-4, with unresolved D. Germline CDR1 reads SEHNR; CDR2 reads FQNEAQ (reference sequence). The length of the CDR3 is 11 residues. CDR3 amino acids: CGGATNEKLFF. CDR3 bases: TGTGGGGGAGCAACTAATGAAAAACTGTTTTTT.

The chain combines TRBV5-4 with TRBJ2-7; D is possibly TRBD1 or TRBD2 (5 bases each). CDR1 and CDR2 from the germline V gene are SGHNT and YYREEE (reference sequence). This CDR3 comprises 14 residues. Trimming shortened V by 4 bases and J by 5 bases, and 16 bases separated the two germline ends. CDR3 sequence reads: CASSPGWGDHEQYF. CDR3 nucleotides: TGTGCCAGCAGCCCGGGGTGGGGCGACCACGAGCAGTACTTC.

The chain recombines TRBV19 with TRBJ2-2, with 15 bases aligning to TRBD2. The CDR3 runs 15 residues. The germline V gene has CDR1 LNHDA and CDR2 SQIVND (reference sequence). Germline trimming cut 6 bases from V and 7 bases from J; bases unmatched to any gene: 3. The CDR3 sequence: CASRGLAGGFGELFF. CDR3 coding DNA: TGTGCCAGTAGGGGACTAGCGGGAGGCTTCGGGGAGCTGTTTTTT. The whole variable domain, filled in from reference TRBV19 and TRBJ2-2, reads DGGITQSPKYLFRKEGQNVTLSCEQNLNHDAMYWYRQDPGQGLRLIYYSQIVNDFQKGDIAEGYSVSREKKESFPLTVTSAQKNPTAFYLCASRGLAGGFGELFFGEGSRLTVL.

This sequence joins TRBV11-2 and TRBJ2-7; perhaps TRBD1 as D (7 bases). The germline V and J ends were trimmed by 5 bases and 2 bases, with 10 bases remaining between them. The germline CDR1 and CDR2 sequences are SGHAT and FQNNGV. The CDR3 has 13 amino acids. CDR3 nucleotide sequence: TGTGCCAGCAGCGGGGGGACAGCCTACGAGCAGTACTTC. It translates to CASSGGTAYEQYF. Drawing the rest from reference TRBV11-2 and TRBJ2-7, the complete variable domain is EAGVAQSPRYKIIEKRQSVAFWCNPISGHATLYWYQQILGQGPKLLIQFQNNGVVDDSQLPKDRFSAERLKGVDSTLKIQPAKLEDSAVYLCASSGGTAYEQYFGPGTRLTVT.

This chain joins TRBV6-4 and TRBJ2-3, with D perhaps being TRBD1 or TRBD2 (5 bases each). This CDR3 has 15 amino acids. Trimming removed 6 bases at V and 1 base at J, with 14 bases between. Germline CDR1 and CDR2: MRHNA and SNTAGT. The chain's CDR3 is CASSAVMGGTDTQYF. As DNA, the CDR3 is TGTGCCAGCAGCGCCGTCATGGGGGGCACAGATACGCAGTATTTT.

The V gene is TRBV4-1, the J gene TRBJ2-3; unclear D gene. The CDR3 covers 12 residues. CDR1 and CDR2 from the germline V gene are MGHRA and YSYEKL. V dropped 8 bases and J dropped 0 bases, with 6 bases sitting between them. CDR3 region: CASSASTDTQYF. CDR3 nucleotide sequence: TGCGCCAGCTCTGCTAGCACAGATACGCAGTATTTT.

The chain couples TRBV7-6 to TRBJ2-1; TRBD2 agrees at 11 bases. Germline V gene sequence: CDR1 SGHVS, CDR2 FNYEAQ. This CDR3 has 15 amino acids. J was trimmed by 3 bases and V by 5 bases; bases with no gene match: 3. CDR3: CASSVGLADYNEQFF. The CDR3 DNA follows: TGTGCCAGCAGCGTGGGACTAGCGGACTACAATGAGCAGTTCTTC.

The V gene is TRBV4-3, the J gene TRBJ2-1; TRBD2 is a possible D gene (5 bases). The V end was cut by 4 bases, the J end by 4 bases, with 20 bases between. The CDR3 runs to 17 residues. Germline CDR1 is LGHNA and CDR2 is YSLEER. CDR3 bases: TGCGCCAGCAGCCCTTGGACCCAGCCCGGGAAGTACAATGAGCAGTTCTTC. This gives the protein CASSPWTQPGKYNEQFF.

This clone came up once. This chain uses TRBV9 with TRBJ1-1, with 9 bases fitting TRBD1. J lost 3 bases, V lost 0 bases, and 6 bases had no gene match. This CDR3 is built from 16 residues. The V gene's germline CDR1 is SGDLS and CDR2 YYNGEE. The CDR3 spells CASSVEGGQGYTEAFF. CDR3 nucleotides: TGTGCCAGCAGCGTAGAAGGGGGACAGGGCTACACTGAAGCTTTCTTT. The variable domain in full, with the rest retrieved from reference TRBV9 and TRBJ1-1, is DSGVTQTPKHLITATGQRVTLRCSPRSGDLSVYWYQQSLDQGLQFLIQYYNGEERAKGNILERFSAQQFPDLHSELNLSSLELGDSALYFCASSVEGGQGYTEAFFGQGTRLTVV.

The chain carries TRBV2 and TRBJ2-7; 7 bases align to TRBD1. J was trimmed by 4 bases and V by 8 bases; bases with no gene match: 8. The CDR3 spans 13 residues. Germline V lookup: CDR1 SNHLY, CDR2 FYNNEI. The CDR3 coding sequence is TGTGCCAGCTTGGATTTGACAGGGTACGAGCAGTACTTC. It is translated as CASLDLTGYEQYF.

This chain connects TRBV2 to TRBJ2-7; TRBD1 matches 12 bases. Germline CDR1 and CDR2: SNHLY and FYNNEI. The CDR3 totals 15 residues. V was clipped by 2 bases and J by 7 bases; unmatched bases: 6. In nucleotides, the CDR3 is TGTGCCAGCAGTGAACCGGGACAGGGGGCTTGGGAGCAGTACTTC. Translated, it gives CASSEPGQGAWEQYF.

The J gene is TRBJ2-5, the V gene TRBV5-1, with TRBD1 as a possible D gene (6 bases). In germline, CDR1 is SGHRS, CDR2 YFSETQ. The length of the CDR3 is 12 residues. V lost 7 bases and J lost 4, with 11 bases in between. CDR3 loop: CASAGVGETQYF. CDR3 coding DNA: TGCGCCAGCGCAGGGGTAGGAGAGACCCAGTACTTC.

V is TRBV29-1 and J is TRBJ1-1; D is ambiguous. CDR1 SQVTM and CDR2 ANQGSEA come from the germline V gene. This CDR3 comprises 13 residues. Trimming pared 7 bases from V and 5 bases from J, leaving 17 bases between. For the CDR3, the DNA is TGCAGCGGTTGGCAGTCTTTCCGTACTGAAGCTTTCTTT. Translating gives CSGWQSFRTEAFF. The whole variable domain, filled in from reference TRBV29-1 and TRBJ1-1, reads SAVISQKPSRDICQRGTSLTIQCQVDSQVTMMFWYRQQPGQSLTLIATANQGSEATYESGFVIDKFPISRPNLTFSTLTVSNMSPEDSSIYLCSGWQSFRTEAFFGQGTRLTVV.

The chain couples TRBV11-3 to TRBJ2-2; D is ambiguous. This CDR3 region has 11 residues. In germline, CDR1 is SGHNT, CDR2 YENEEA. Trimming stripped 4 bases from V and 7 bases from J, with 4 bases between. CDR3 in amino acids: CASSSDGELFF. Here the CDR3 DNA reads TGTGCCAGCAGCTCGGACGGGGAGCTGTTTTTT.

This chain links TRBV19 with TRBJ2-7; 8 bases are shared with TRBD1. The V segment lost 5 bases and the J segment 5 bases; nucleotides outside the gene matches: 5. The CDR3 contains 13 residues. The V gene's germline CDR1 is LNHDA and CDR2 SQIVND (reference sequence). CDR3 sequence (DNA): TGTGCCAGTAGTTGGACAGGGAGCCACGAGCAGTACTTC. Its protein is CASSWTGSHEQYF.

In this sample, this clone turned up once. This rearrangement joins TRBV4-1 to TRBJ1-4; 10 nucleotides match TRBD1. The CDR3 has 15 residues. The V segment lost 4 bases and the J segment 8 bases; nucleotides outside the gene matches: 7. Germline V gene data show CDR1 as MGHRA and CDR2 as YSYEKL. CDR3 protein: CASSLGQGLSEKLFF. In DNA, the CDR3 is TGCGCCAGCAGCCTGGGACAGGGGTTAAGCGAAAAACTGTTTTTT.

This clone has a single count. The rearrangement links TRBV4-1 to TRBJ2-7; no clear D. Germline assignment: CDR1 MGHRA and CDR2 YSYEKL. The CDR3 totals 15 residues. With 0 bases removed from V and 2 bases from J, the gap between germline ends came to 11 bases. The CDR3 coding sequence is TGCGCCAGCAGCCAAGAAGGAAAAACTCCCTACGAGCAGTACTTC. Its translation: CASSQEGKTPYEQYF.

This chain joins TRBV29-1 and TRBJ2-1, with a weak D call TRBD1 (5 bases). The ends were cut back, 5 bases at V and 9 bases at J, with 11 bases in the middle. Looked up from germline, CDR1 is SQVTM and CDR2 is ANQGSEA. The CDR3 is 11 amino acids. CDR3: CSVLRAPEQFF. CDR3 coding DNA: TGCAGCGTTCTCAGGGCGCCTGAGCAGTTCTTC.

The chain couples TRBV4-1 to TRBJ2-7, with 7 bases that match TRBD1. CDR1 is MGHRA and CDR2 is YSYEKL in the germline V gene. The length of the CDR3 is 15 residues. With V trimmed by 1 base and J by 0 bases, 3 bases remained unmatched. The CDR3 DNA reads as TGCGCCAGCAGCCAAGGGCAGGGGGTCTCCTACGAGCAGTACTTC. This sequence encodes CASSQGQGVSYEQYF.

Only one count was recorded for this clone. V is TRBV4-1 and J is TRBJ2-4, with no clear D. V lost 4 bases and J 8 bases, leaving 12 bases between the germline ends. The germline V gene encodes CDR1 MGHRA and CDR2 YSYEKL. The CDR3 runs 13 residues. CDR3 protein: CASSLGPTDIQYF. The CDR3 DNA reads TGCGCCAGCAGCCTGGGCCCTACGGACATTCAGTACTTC.

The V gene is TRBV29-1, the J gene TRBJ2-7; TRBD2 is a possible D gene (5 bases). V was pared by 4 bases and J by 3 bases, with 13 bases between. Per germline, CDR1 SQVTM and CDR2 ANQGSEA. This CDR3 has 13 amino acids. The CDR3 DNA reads TGCAGCGTTGGAACGGGATTAGACTACGAGCAGTACTTC. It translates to CSVGTGLDYEQYF.

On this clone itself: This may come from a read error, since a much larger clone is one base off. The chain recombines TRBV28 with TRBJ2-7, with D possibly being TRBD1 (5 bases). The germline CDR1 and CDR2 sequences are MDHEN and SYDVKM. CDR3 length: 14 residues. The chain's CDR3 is CASRPIRTPYKQYF. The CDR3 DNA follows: TGTGCCAGCAGACCAATCCGGACACCCTACAAGCAGTACTTC.

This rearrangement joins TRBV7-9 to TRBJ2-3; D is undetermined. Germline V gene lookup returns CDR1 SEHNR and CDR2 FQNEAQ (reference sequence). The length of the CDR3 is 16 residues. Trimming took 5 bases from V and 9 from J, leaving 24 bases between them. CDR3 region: CASSVDLGYHLATQYF. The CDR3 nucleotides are TGTGCCAGCAGCGTCGATTTGGGCTATCACCTCGCGACGCAGTATTTT.

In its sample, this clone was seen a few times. CDR3 nucleotide sequence: TGTGCCAGCAGCTCTCCCGGGGGGGCTCGGATTGAGCAGTTCTTC. It translates to CASSSPGGARIEQFF. The chain employs TRBV7-9 and TRBJ2-1, with 8 nucleotides matching TRBD2. Losses at the gene ends were 4 bases for V and 9 bases for J; bases not matched to a gene: 11. The CDR3 has 15 residues. The germline V gene encodes CDR1 SEHNR and CDR2 FQNEAQ (reference sequence).

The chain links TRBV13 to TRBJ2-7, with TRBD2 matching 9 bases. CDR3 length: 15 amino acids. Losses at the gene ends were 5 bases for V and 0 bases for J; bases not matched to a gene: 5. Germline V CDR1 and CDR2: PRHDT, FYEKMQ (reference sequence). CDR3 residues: CASSGRLADSYEQYF. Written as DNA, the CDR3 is TGTGCCAGCAGCGGGAGACTAGCGGACTCCTACGAGCAGTACTTC.